A single T cell receptor (beta chain) is shown here with its context. No antigen is known for it. The data were taken from a study of cytomegalovirus exposure and HLA in healthy donors. As for the study in general: The approximately 120 validation repertoires were produced on the same platform as the 500 to 800 repertoires of the first cohort. This was reported in a later analysis. Findings and limits, study-wide: The authors enumerated some 170 TCR beta chains as linked to cytomegalovirus. One later analysis, an examination of the 90 to 150 validation repertoires, found that first-cohort TCR clusters tended to co-occur in them.

Germline V gene sequence: CDR1 SGDLS, CDR2 YYNGEE. This CDR3 has 16 amino acids. V gave up 1 base and J gave up 4 bases; unmatched junction bases: 6. The donors formed part of the roughly 120-subject validation cohort, distinct from the 666-subject first cohort. Produced via immunoSEQ multiplex PCR; TCRdb's table is partial and in-frame only. The repertoire holds 250,000 to 350,000 clones, with more than 80% as singletons. Sequences were obtained from PBMCs. This clonotype was sampled from a woman aged 18-35 years in good health and CMV-seronegative. The chain links TRBV9 to TRBJ2-3; TRBD2 agrees at 10 bases. CDR3: CASSVSPSGSSDTQYF. The CDR3 nucleotides read TGTGCCAGCAGCGTAAGCCCTAGCGGGAGTTCAGATACGCAGTATTTT. Based on the CDR3 plus reference TRBV9 and TRBJ2-3, the full variable domain is DSGVTQTPKHLITATGQRVTLRCSPRSGDLSVYWYQQSLDQGLQFLIQYYNGEERAKGNILERFSAQQFPDLHSELNLSSLELGDSALYFCASSVSPSGSSDTQYFGPGTRLTVL.